This TCR beta chain originates from a study of Ad26.COV2.S vaccination and SARS-CoV-2 variants (dated by TCRdb to the early 2020s). Study-wide context: The specificity and breadth of SARS-CoV-2-reactive T cell receptors after Ad26.COV2.S vaccination were assessed by TCRbeta repertoire sequencing. A total of around 32 samples were included in the TCR-sequenced set, comprising 19 Ad26.COV2.S vaccine recipients, 5 placebo recipients and 8 SARS-CoV-2 convalescent individuals.

The immunoSEQ Assay was used to sequence TCRbeta CDR3 regions. After extraction, genomic DNA underwent amplification by bias-controlled multiplex PCR, followed by high-throughput sequencing. The authors' pipeline ran thus. To quantify the absolute abundance of each unique TCRbeta CDR3 region, sequences were collapsed and filtered. T cell fraction was estimated by normalization of TCRbeta template counts to usable DNA, with usable DNA being measured through amplification of reference genes present in all nucleated cells. Repertoire TCRs were annotated as SARS-CoV-2-specific by exact matching of V gene, CDR3 amino acid sequence and J gene to a known reactive TCR set. The reference SARS-CoV-2 TCR set came from MIRA and was filtered for enrichment in COVID-19-positive ImmuneCODE repertoires, removing public or cross-reactive TCRs. Using the MIRA antigens, annotated TCRs were further analysed by specific ORF or by position within an ORF. Breadth was defined as the number of annotated unique rearrangements divided by the total number of unique productive rearrangements, and depth was defined as the summed frequency of the annotated unique rearrangements. Two-sided Wilcoxon rank-sum tests were applied when comparing TCR breadth between groups. The table was pulled from immuneACCESS by TCRdb, which kept in-frame rearrangements only. Such tables lose some clones; where checked, under half of the loss comes from unresolved V genes, and the rest has no known cause. V and J calls and clone size are as listed in that table; D and trimming were resolved from the DNA. In all, the sample holds around 170,000 clones, and approximately 88% of those were seen once. Jointly, the top ten make up roughly 6% of the sample.

There are 19 amino acids in the CDR3, from cysteine to phenylalanine inclusive. Here the CDR3 DNA is all that survives: 57 bases in frame from base 1. Germline trimming: 1 base from V, 6 bases from J; junction bases outside gene matches: 9. CDR1 LGHDT and CDR2 YNNKEL are derived from the germline V gene (reference sequence). Concerning this clone itself: This receptor's antigen is unknown. No much larger clone is present one base from it, and per-base qualities are unavailable.

In light of the paper, this sample's time point label describes: individuals recovered from natural SARS-CoV-2 infection. Results and caveats for the whole study, not just this receptor: The authors noted that total T cell responses may have been underestimated by the TCR breadth and depth analyses. Ad26.COV2.S recipients had higher spike-specific TCR breadth than placebo recipients (P = 0.0014). Non-spike TCR breadth was comparable between vaccine and placebo recipients, consistent with the vaccine containing only spike. After vaccination, substantial breadth of spike-specific CD8+ and CD4+ T cell responses was reported.

This chain is built from TRBV3-1 (or the pseudogene TRBV3-2) and TRBJ2-4; 16 nucleotides in the junction match TRBD2. Source: peripheral blood, taken after recovery from COVID-19. The TCR was taken from a human donor who had recovered from COVID-19. The DNA sequence is given as TGTGCCAGCAGCCAAGGACCGGGACTAGCGGGGGGGCCCGGAAACATTCAGTACTTC. This sequence encodes CASSQGPGLAGGPGNIQYF.